Listed below are T cell receptor beta chains from one sample, sequenced in a study of T cells after yellow fever vaccination. TCRdb analysed the 5' RACE reads with MiXCR anew, one entry per CDR3 protein. Among about 320,000 distinct CDR3 sequences listed, approximately 4% were seen once. This sample comprised PBMCs, obtained 15 days after the yellow fever booster vaccination. All receptors come from a man between 18 and 35 years old who received the YFV17D yellow fever vaccine. Both conserved end residues are part of each CDR3. D genes are given only for firm matches. The size of a clone is reported for some rows only, either as once, few or many, or as a class for expanded clones.

v_call	clone_size	j_call	d_call	cdr3_aa	cdr3_nt
TRBV4-1	many	TRBJ2-1	NA	CASSQGVSSYNEQFF	TGTGCCAGCAGCCAAGGGGTCAGCTCCTACAATGAGCAGTTCTTC
TRBV7-9	many	TRBJ1-6	NA	CASGEAGTPLHF	TGTGCCAGCGGAGAGGCAGGGACACCCCTCCACTTT
TRBV12-3/TRBV12-4	many	TRBJ1-2	NA	CASSLDGAANYGYTF	TGTGCCAGCAGTTTAGACGGGGCCGCTAACTATGGCTACACCTTC
TRBV20-1	few	TRBJ1-2	NA	CSARDYKGVVGYTF	TGCAGTGCAAGGGACTATAAGGGGGTAGTTGGCTACACCTTC
TRBV15	few	TRBJ1-2	NA	CATSRRELYGYTF	TGTGCCACCAGCAGGAGAGAGCTCTATGGCTACACCTTC
TRBV9	many	TRBJ2-5	TRBD2	CASSPGGGAGQETQYF	TGTGCCAGCAGCCCCGGGGGAGGGGCAGGGCAAGAGACCCAGTACTTC
TRBV5-1	many	TRBJ2-7	NA	CASMSGTRSYEQYF	TGCGCCAGTATGTCCGGGACTCGCTCCTACGAGCAGTACTTC
TRBV4-2	NA	TRBJ2-1	NA	CASSQDPGGGEQFF	TGTGCCAGCAGCCAAGATCCAGGGGGGGGCGAGCAGTTCTTC
TRBV29-1	many	TRBJ1-4	TRBD1	CSVEDREGEKLFF	TGCAGCGTCGAGGACAGGGAGGGAGAAAAACTGTTTTTT
TRBV5-4	few	TRBJ2-5	NA	CASSMGRETQYF	TGTGCCAGCAGCATGGGGAGAGAGACCCAGTACTTC
TRBV5-1	many	TRBJ1-4	NA	CASSLLSSGANEKLFF	TGCGCCAGCAGCTTGCTTTCATCCGGTGCTAATGAAAAACTGTTTTTT
TRBV24-1	few	TRBJ2-3	NA	CATSILLQGPDTQYF	TGTGCCACCTCTATTCTACTACAGGGCCCAGATACGCAGTATTTT
TRBV20-1	many	TRBJ2-3	NA	CSTGPGLYKLEVTQYF	TGCAGTACCGGACCGGGACTTTACAAACTGGAGGTTACGCAGTATTTT
TRBV5-1	many	TRBJ2-1	TRBD2	CASRIRVRGGSYNEQFF	TGCGCCAGCAGGATTCGGGTGCGGGGGGGGTCCTACAATGAGCAGTTCTTC
TRBV7-2	NA	TRBJ1-5	NA	CASSLVGRLIDQPQHF	TGTGCCAGCAGCTTAGTCGGCAGGTTAATCGATCAGCCCCAGCATTTT
TRBV27	many	TRBJ1-1	TRBD1	CASSSPPGQGNAFF	TGTGCCAGCAGTTCACCTCCAGGACAGGGGAACGCTTTCTTT
TRBV30	many	TRBJ2-5	NA	CAWSVGVEETQYF	TGTGCCTGGAGTGTGGGGGTTGAGGAGACCCAGTACTTC
TRBV7-2	many	TRBJ2-3	NA	CASSLLLIRDTQYF	TGTGCCAGCAGCTTACTACTGATCCGAGATACGCAGTATTTT
TRBV7-9	many	TRBJ1-2	TRBD1	CASSLSGQGFGYTF	TGTGCCAGCAGCTTGTCGGGACAGGGGTTTGGCTACACCTTC
TRBV25-1	many	TRBJ2-1	NA	CASSSPAVGQYNEQFF	TGTGCCAGCAGTAGCCCGGCCGTGGGTCAGTACAATGAGCAGTTCTTC
TRBV20-1	many	TRBJ1-5	NA	CSAEDDLLNQPQHF	TGCAGTGCGGAAGACGACTTATTAAATCAGCCCCAGCATTTT
TRBV28	NA	TRBJ2-5	TRBD2	CASSLGGEEETQYF	TGTGCCAGCAGTTTAGGGGGGGAGGAAGAGACCCAGTACTTC
TRBV7-2	many	TRBJ1-1	TRBD1	CASSSGIDRVNTEAFF	TGTGCCAGCAGCTCGGGAATTGACAGGGTGAACACTGAAGCTTTCTTT
TRBV7-3	NA	TRBJ2-3	TRBD2	CASSLLAGASDTQYF	TGTGCCAGCAGCTTACTAGCGGGGGCTTCAGATACGCAGTATTTT
TRBV20-1	NA	TRBJ1-2	NA	CSARGGSYGYTF	TGCAGTGCTAGGGGCGGGTCCTATGGCTACACCTTC
TRBV7-9	few	TRBJ2-5	NA	CASSLKRAQETQYF	TGTGCCAGCAGCTTAAAGCGGGCCCAAGAGACCCAGTACTTC
TRBV4-1	NA	TRBJ1-6	NA	CASSQDIGGLDNSPLHF	TGCGCCAGCAGCCAAGATATCGGAGGGCTGGATAATTCACCCCTCCACTTT
TRBV7-3	many	TRBJ2-2	NA	CASSLIRENTGELFF	TGTGCCAGCAGCTTAATCAGGGAGAACACCGGGGAGCTGTTTTTT
TRBV20-1	many	TRBJ2-2	NA	CSAPRTPAGELFF	TGCAGTGCACCCCGGACACCCGCCGGGGAGCTGTTTTTT
TRBV18	few	TRBJ2-1	TRBD2	CASSPARASGGPYNEQFF	TGTGCCAGCTCGCCGGCGAGGGCTAGCGGGGGACCATACAATGAGCAGTTCTTC
TRBV12-3/TRBV12-4	NA	TRBJ2-5	NA	CASTMGGASGETQYF	TGTGCCAGCACCATGGGGGGGGCTAGCGGAGAGACCCAGTACTTC
TRBV6-5	NA	TRBJ2-1	NA	CAAHDRSGNNEQFF	TGTGCCGCCCACGACAGATCGGGGAACAATGAGCAGTTCTTC
TRBV15	few	TRBJ2-4	NA	CATSSGRAKNIQYF	TGTGCCACCAGCTCCGGGCGGGCCAAAAACATTCAGTACTTC
TRBV7-2	NA	TRBJ2-7	NA	CASSHSLTYEQYF	TGTGCCAGCAGCCACAGTTTGACCTACGAGCAGTACTTC
TRBV5-1	many	TRBJ2-1	NA	CASSAPRNEQFF	TGCGCCAGCAGCGCGCCAAGAAATGAGCAGTTCTTC
TRBV12-3/TRBV12-4	many	TRBJ1-6	NA	CASSPGGKNSPLHF	TGTGCCAGCAGTCCCGGCGGAAAGAATTCACCCCTCCACTTT
TRBV20-1	many	TRBJ1-2	NA	CSAPARGSGKLGGNYGYTF	TGCAGTGCCCCCGCCCGGGGGAGTGGGAAACTAGGGGGAAACTATGGCTACACCTTC
TRBV20-1	few	TRBJ2-2	TRBD1	CSASRGPRTGELFF	TGCAGTGCTAGCAGGGGGCCCAGAACCGGGGAGCTGTTTTTT
TRBV6-6	few	TRBJ2-1	TRBD1	CASSRDRGLHEQFF	TGTGCCAGCAGTCGGGACAGGGGGCTTCATGAGCAGTTCTTC
TRBV5-1	many	TRBJ1-1	TRBD1	CASSLGQGGTEAFF	TGTGCCAGCAGCTTAGGACAGGGGGGGACTGAAGCTTTCTTT
TRBV6-5	few	TRBJ1-6	NA	CASSYSMGDALVLPLHF	TGTGCCAGCAGTTACTCGATGGGGGACGCCCTCGTGTTACCCCTCCACTTT
TRBV20-1	many	TRBJ1-2	NA	CRTDRPNYGYTF	TGCAGGACCGACAGGCCTAACTATGGCTACACCTTC
TRBV25-1	many	TRBJ2-1	NA	CASSESMAFQFF	TGTGCCAGCAGTGAATCAATGGCATTCCAGTTCTTC
TRBV7-8	NA	TRBJ2-1	NA	CASSLVWGEYNEQFF	TGTGCCAGCAGCTTAGTCTGGGGAGAGTACAATGAGCAGTTCTTC